These 30 T cell receptor beta chains were sequenced from one sample in a study of control samples from healthy donors and cancer patients. The assay was immunoSEQ multiplex PCR, and TCRdb's table has in-frame clones only and misses some. The table lists 260,000 or so clones, around 79% of them singletons. The sample comprised PBMCs. These receptors were taken from a woman aged 60-75 years with lung cancer.

Only a few counts were recorded for this clone. This chain links TRBV5-1 with TRBJ2-7, with 10 bases identical to TRBD1. Germline CDR1 is SGHRS and CDR2 is YFSETQ. CDR3 length: 13 amino acids. V gave up 3 bases and J gave up 12 bases; unmatched junction bases: 9. The CDR3 is CASSSRDRGLRYF. In nucleotides, the CDR3 is TGCGCCAGCAGCTCCCGGGACAGGGGCCTTAGGTACTTC.

The CDR3 spells CASRKVGTDTQYF. The CDR3 region has the DNA TGTGCCAGCAGAAAGGTTGGCACAGATACGCAGTATTTT. The V and J genes are TRBV9 and TRBJ2-3; D unclear. V lost 5 bases to trimming and J lost 1 base, with 8 bases between them. This CDR3 region has 13 residues. CDR1 and CDR2 (germline): SGDLS, YYNGEE.

CDR3 nucleotides: TGTGCCAGCAGCCCAAACAGGGCGCTCTCCTACGAGCAGTACTTC. As protein: CASSPNRALSYEQYF. The V gene is TRBV11-3, the J gene TRBJ2-7; a possible D gene is TRBD1 (6 bases). Trimming stripped 5 bases from V and 0 bases from J, with 14 bases between. The germline gives CDR1 SGHNT, CDR2 YENEEA. The CDR3 runs to 15 residues.

This clone appeared once. The chain carries TRBV18 and TRBJ1-4; D is uncertain. V dropped 4 bases and J dropped 8 bases, with 8 bases sitting between them. CDR3 size: 12 residues. Per the germline V gene, CDR1 is KGHSH and CDR2 is LQKENI. The CDR3 here is CASSQLGEKLFF. CDR3 nucleotide sequence: TGTGCCAGCTCACAACTTGGGGAAAAACTGTTTTTT.

As concerns this clone: A read error may account for a junction end that differs from germline. The rearrangement uses TRBV6-2 or TRBV6-3 and TRBJ1-1, with a tentative D call TRBD1 (6 bases). Germline V gives CDR1 MNHEY, CDR2 SVGEGT. This CDR3 spans 12 amino acids. In nucleotides, the CDR3 is TGTGCCAGCAGTTACGACAGGCTTGAGAAAAAATTT. Amino acids: CASSYDRLEKKF.

The chain couples TRBV4-2 to TRBJ1-5, with TRBD1 as a possible D gene (6 bases). This CDR3 contains 15 residues. Looked up from germline, CDR1 is LGHNA and CDR2 is YNFKEQ. V lost 5 bases, J lost 3 bases, and 14 bases lay in between. CDR3 coding DNA: TGTGCCAGCAGCTCCCTCCAGGGGAACAATCAGCCCCAGCATTTT. It specifies CASSSLQGNNQPQHF.

The chain combines TRBV5-8 with TRBJ2-3; no firm D call. The V end was cut by 1 base, the J end by 7 bases, with 7 bases between. Germline V CDR1 and CDR2: SGHTS, YDEGEE. CDR3 length: 12 amino acids. The CDR3 region is CASSLIMNTQYF. As DNA, the CDR3 is TGTGCCAGCAGCTTGATCATGAATACGCAGTATTTT.

The chain recombines TRBV15 with TRBJ1-1, with D uncertain. Germline values: CDR1 LNHNV, CDR2 YYDKDF (reference sequence). Trimming shortened V by 2 bases and J by 0 bases, and 10 bases separated the two germline ends. There are 15 residues in the CDR3. CDR3 in amino acids: CATSRPGGMNTEAFF. In DNA form, the CDR3 reads TGTGCCACCAGCAGACCTGGAGGCATGAACACTGAAGCTTTCTTT.

This chain joins TRBV4-2 and TRBJ1-2, with 9 bases matching TRBD1. The CDR3 extends over 19 amino acids. V lost 0 bases to trimming and J lost 4 bases; unmatched junction nucleotides: 15. CDR1 is LGHNA and CDR2 is YNFKEQ in the germline V gene. The CDR3 region has the DNA TGTGCCAGCAGCCAAGAAGTAAGGGCACAGGGGGCTGATGTCTATGGCTACACCTTC. Residues: CASSQEVRAQGADVYGYTF.

The rearrangement joins TRBV19 to TRBJ2-3, with TRBD2 matching over 11 bases. Germline loops: CDR1 LNHDA, CDR2 SQIVND (reference sequence). This CDR3 contains 18 residues. Germline trimming cut 6 bases from V and 3 bases from J; bases unmatched to any gene: 14. This chain's CDR3 is CASSITLLAGGGTDTQYF. The CDR3 DNA reads as TGTGCCAGTAGCATCACCCTCCTAGCGGGGGGTGGGACAGATACGCAGTATTTT.

The rearrangement joins TRBV5-1 to TRBJ2-6, with TRBD1 matching 11 bases. Per the germline V gene, CDR1 is SGHRS and CDR2 is YFSETQ. The ends lost 8 bases at V and 0 bases at J; junction bases unmatched: 7. The CDR3 is 17 residues long. The CDR3 spells CASTPGTGGSGANVLTF. DNA of the CDR3: TGCGCCAGTACGCCCGGGACAGGGGGCTCTGGGGCCAACGTCCTGACTTTC.

This chain links TRBV19 with TRBJ1-2; D perhaps matches TRBD1 (5 bases). Germline assignment: CDR1 LNHDA and CDR2 SQIVND (reference sequence). The length of the CDR3 is 15 residues. Deletions cut 5 bases from V and 3 bases from J, with 16 bases between. The CDR3 sequence is CASSPGGERDYGYTF. CDR3 DNA sequence: TGTGCCAGTAGTCCCGGAGGGGAGAGGGACTATGGCTACACCTTC. The entire variable domain, with the rest obtained from reference TRBV19 and TRBJ1-2, is as follows: DGGITQSPKYLFRKEGQNVTLSCEQNLNHDAMYWYRQDPGQGLRLIYYSQIVNDFQKGDIAEGYSVSREKKESFPLTVTSAQKNPTAFYLCASSPGGERDYGYTFGSGTRLTVV.

CDR3 nucleotides: TGTGCCAGCAGCGTTGGCGGGAGTGTCGCAGATACGCAGTATTTT. It yields the protein CASSVGGSVADTQYF. The chain uses TRBV9 and TRBJ2-3; 7 bases align to TRBD2. This CDR3 spans 15 amino acids. Germline-derived CDR1 and CDR2 are SGDLS and YYNGEE. After removal of 2 bases from V and 4 bases from J, the junction contained 7 bases not matched to a gene. The variable domain in full, with the rest retrieved from reference TRBV9 and TRBJ2-3, is DSGVTQTPKHLITATGQRVTLRCSPRSGDLSVYWYQQSLDQGLQFLIQYYNGEERAKGNILERFSAQQFPDLHSELNLSSLELGDSALYFCASSVGGSVADTQYFGPGTRLTVL.

This chain joins TRBV15 and TRBJ1-6, with D perhaps matching TRBD1 (6 bases). Trimming removed 5 bases at V and 6 bases at J, with 17 bases between. CDR3 length equals 16 residues. The germline gives CDR1 LNHNV, CDR2 YYDKDF (reference sequence). The CDR3 nucleotides are TGTGCCACCAGCCCCGGCGGACAGTCTCTTAATTCACCCCTCCACTTT. Amino acid sequence: CATSPGGQSLNSPLHF.

Details on this clone: Its ends do not fully match the called genes, so a read error is possible. Different DNA sequences within this sample yield the same CDR3. This chain joins TRBV9 and TRBJ2-3, with unresolved D. The length of the CDR3 is 12 residues. The germline V gene has CDR1 SGDLS and CDR2 YYNGEE. CDR3 sequence: CASSVEYDTQYF. DNA for the CDR3: TGCGCCAGCAGCGTAGAATACGATACGCAGTATTTT.

This chain connects TRBV5-1 to TRBJ1-5, with D uncertain. Trimming left V 7 bases short and J 3 bases short, with 14 bases between. Germline lookup yields CDR1 SGHRS and CDR2 YFSETQ. The CDR3 extends over 14 amino acids. The CDR3 bases are TGCGCCAGCCCTCCTAACAGATACAATCAGCCCCAGCATTTT. Translated: CASPPNRYNQPQHF.

The CDR3 region is CASSSLTSVLDGIEQFF. CDR3 in DNA: TGTGCCAGCAGCTCCTTGACTAGCGTCCTCGACGGGATTGAGCAGTTCTTC. The rearrangement joins TRBV14 to TRBJ2-1, with 8 bases aligning to TRBD2. The germline V gene encodes CDR1 SGHDN and CDR2 FVKESK. V lost 5 bases, J lost 9 bases, and 18 bases stayed unmatched. CDR3 length equals 17 residues.

The chain is built from TRBV24-1 and TRBJ2-1, with a possible D match to TRBD2 (6 bases). The CDR3 contains 17 residues. Germline V lookup: CDR1 KGHDR, CDR2 SFDVKD. Trimming stripped 2 bases from V and 7 bases from J, with 20 bases between. The CDR3: CATSDSSSARGLNEQFF. In DNA form, the CDR3 reads TGTGCCACCAGTGATTCCTCTAGCGCACGAGGCTTGAATGAGCAGTTCTTC.

The CDR3 protein is CASSDPGGGTDTQYF. In DNA form, the CDR3 reads TGCGCCAGCAGTGACCCGGGAGGGGGCACAGATACGCAGTATTTT. The V call is TRBV10-2, the J call TRBJ2-3, with 8 nucleotides matching TRBD2. Per the germline V gene, CDR1 is WSHSY and CDR2 is SAAADI. Losses at the gene ends were 3 bases for V and 1 base for J; bases not matched to a gene: 3. The CDR3 runs to 15 residues.

CDR3 nucleotide sequence: TGTGCCAGCAGTGAAGCCCCGACAGTAGCCTACGAGCAGTACTTC. Its translation: CASSEAPTVAYEQYF. V and J are TRBV6-1 and TRBJ2-7; possible D gene TRBD1, 5 bases. This CDR3 spans 15 amino acids. Trimming removed 0 bases at V and 2 bases at J, with 11 bases between. Germline V lookup: CDR1 MNHNS, CDR2 SASEGT.

J is TRBJ1-2 and V is TRBV20-1, with D hard to call. The CDR3 consists of 12 residues. The germline gives CDR1 DFQATT, CDR2 SNEGSKA (reference sequence). The V end lost 3 bases, the J end lost 3 bases, and 8 bases lay between the germline ends. CDR3 DNA: TGCAGTGCTAGTCGCGGGTACTATGGCTACACCTTC. This encodes CSASRGYYGYTF.

Here the CDR3 reads CASRAGTSGYTDTQYF. The CDR3 DNA reads TGTGCCAGCAGGGCCGGGACTAGCGGTTATACAGATACGCAGTATTTT. The V gene is TRBV2, the J gene TRBJ2-3; 11 bases match TRBD2. The length of the CDR3 is 16 residues. J was trimmed by 3 bases and V by 6 bases; bases with no gene match: 8. Germline CDR1 and CDR2: SNHLY and FYNNEI.

Turning to this clone: In the same sample, other DNA sequences code for this CDR3. The rearrangement links TRBV2 to TRBJ2-7; D unresolved. The CDR3 contains 11 residues. Trimming pared 2 bases from V and 3 bases from J, leaving 2 bases between. Looked up from germline, CDR1 is SNHLY and CDR2 is FYNNEI. The CDR3 DNA sequence: TGTGCCAGCAGTGAATTCTACGAGCAGTACTTC. Translating it yields CASSEFYEQYF.

The chain combines TRBV2 with TRBJ2-5, with D perhaps being TRBD1 or TRBD2 (7 bases each). Germline CDR1 is SNHLY and CDR2 is FYNNEI. The CDR3 totals 13 residues. V was cut by 10 bases and J by 6 bases, with 18 bases left in between. The chain's CDR3 is CATWEGALKTQYF. DNA of the CDR3: TGTGCCACCTGGGAGGGGGCTTTGAAGACCCAGTACTTC.

The gene calls are TRBV6-5 and TRBJ1-3; D not certain. This CDR3 spans 16 amino acids. V lost 0 bases and J lost 7, with 16 bases in between. CDR1 and CDR2 (germline): MNHEY, SVGAGI. The CDR3 sequence is CASSYSSTGRRNTIYF. In nucleotides, the CDR3 is TGTGCCAGCAGTTACTCATCAACCGGCCGGCGGAACACCATATATTTT.

The genes are TRBV5-6 and TRBJ1-2, with 8 bases identical to TRBD1. This CDR3 is built from 13 residues. The germline V gene encodes CDR1 SGHDT and CDR2 YYEEEE. V gave up 4 bases and J gave up 7 bases; unmatched junction bases: 6. The DNA for the CDR3 is TGTGCCAGCAGCCAGGGACAGGTCATTGGCTACACCTTC. Its protein product is CASSQGQVIGYTF.

The chain employs TRBV6-1 and TRBJ2-3, with TRBD2 matching 7 bases. From germline, CDR1 is MNHNS and CDR2 SASEGT. This CDR3 comprises 15 residues. The V segment lost 2 bases and the J segment 2 bases; nucleotides outside the gene matches: 4. Written as DNA, the CDR3 is TGTGCCAGCAGTGAAATAGCGGGTTTCACAGATACGCAGTATTTT. Its protein is CASSEIAGFTDTQYF.

This clone was observed once. The chain has TRBV7-3 and TRBJ1-1; D remains unclear. Germline CDR1 is SGHTA and CDR2 is FQGTGA. CDR3 length: 16 amino acids. Trimming cost V 4 bases and J 1 base, with 16 bases left between them. CDR3 loop: CASSSAEDYQNTEAFF. Written as DNA, the CDR3 is TGTGCCAGCAGCTCCGCGGAGGATTACCAGAACACTGAAGCTTTCTTT.

The chain recombines TRBV2 with TRBJ2-3, with D maybe TRBD2 (6 bases). CDR3 length: 15 residues. Looked up from germline, CDR1 is SNHLY and CDR2 is FYNNEI. V shed 4 bases and J shed 5 bases, with 16 bases lying between them. Written as DNA, the CDR3 is TGTGCCAGCAGTGGAGGGGCAGCCGGGAGAGATACGCAGTATTTT. It translates to CASSGGAAGRDTQYF.

V and J are TRBV3-1 (or the pseudogene TRBV3-2) and TRBJ1-2; perhaps TRBD1 as D (5 bases). Trimming pared 4 bases from V and 8 bases from J, leaving 20 bases between. The CDR3 spans 15 residues. The germline V gene encodes CDR1 LGHDT and CDR2 YNNKEL (reference sequence). CDR3 residues: CASSPTIGASNGYTF. DNA of the CDR3: TGTGCCAGCAGCCCCACAATAGGGGCGTCCAACGGCTACACCTTC.